The sequence of this T cell receptor beta chain was determined in a study of Ad26.COV2.S vaccination and SARS-CoV-2 variants. Study-level results: It was reported that spike-specific CD8+ and CD4+ T cell responses were substantially broad after vaccination.

The V gene lost 1 base and the J gene lost 6 bases, with 10 bases spanning the gap. This CDR3 comprises 13 residues. Germline V lookup: CDR1 SGHAT, CDR2 FQNNGV. Libraries were prepared by immunoSEQ multiplex PCR; TCRdb keeps only in-frame clonotypes and omits some of them. Altogether roughly 330,000 clones are present, almost 90% being singletons, with the ten largest covering over 5%. Specified treatment: about 20 received Ad26.COV2.S at low or high dose, single or two shots; several received placebo; per-sample allocation not given. Day 63 after the first injection of vaccine or placebo was the sampling time. Worth noting for this clone: The antigen remains unidentified.

The sequencing used peripheral blood, collected in a trial of Ad26.COV2.S vaccine versus placebo. This sequence joins TRBV11-2 and TRBJ2-7; D is perhaps TRBD2 (6 bases). This sequence originates from a person between 18 and 60 years old who received the Ad26.COV2.S COVID-19 vaccine or a placebo. The CDR3 protein is CASSLGVGGEQYF. DNA for the CDR3: TGTGCCAGCAGCTTAGGGGTGGGGGGCGAGCAGTACTTC.